These T cell receptor beta chains were read from a single sample in a study of blood T cell repertoires in COVID-19. Sequencing was performed with immunoSEQ multiplex PCR; in TCRdb, only in-frame clones are kept and a portion is missing. The data contain a few hundred thousand clones, 70% to 85% of them singletons. The sequenced sample was peripheral blood. These receptors came from a man aged 45-65 years with active or convalescent COVID-19. The CDR3 runs from the conserved cysteine through the conserved F or W. A D gene is named only where the DNA matches it firmly. Some rows have no size entry. The others give once, few or many, or a class for an expanded clone.

v_call	j_call	clone_size	d_call	cdr3_nt	cdr3_aa
TRBV2	TRBJ1-5	NA	NA	TGTGCCAGCAGTGTTAAACAGGTTGGGCCCCAGCATTTT	CASSVKQVGPQHF
TRBV7-8	TRBJ2-5	NA	TRBD1	TGTGCCAGCAGCTTGTTGACAGGGGAGGAGACCCAGTACTTC	CASSLLTGEETQYF
TRBV2	TRBJ2-1	NA	NA	TGTGCCAGCAGTGAAGGGGGCGGGGTCTACAATGAGCAGTTCTTC	CASSEGGGVYNEQFF
TRBV4-3	TRBJ2-7	NA	NA	TGCGCCAGCAGCCAGGACCTCCGAGGGACCTACGAGCAGTACTTC	CASSQDLRGTYEQYF
TRBV9	TRBJ1-2	NA	TRBD1	TGTGCCAGCAGCGTCTCCGGGACAGGGCTCTATGGCTACACCTTC	CASSVSGTGLYGYTF
TRBV7-6	TRBJ2-5	once	TRBD2	TGTGCCAGCAGCTTAGCCTTAGCGGGAGTGGTCGGGGAGACCCAGTACTTC	CASSLALAGVVGETQYF
TRBV2	TRBJ2-3	NA	NA	TGTGCCAGCATAGGGACTAGCACAGATACGCAGTATTTT	CASIGTSTDTQYF
TRBV9	TRBJ2-3	NA	NA	TGTGCCAGCAGCGCCACTAGTTTCACAGATACGCAGTATTTT	CASSATSFTDTQYF
TRBV28	TRBJ1-5	NA	NA	TGTGCCAGCAGTTTACTTTTGACAGCTCATCAGCCCCAGCATTTT	CASSLLLTAHQPQHF
TRBV6-2/TRBV6-3	TRBJ2-2	NA	NA	TGTGCCAGCAGTTATCTTACTTTGACCGGGGAGCTGTTTTTT	CASSYLTLTGELFF
TRBV15	TRBJ1-6	few	NA	TGTGCCACCAGCAGAGATACTGGAGCCGATTCACCCCTCCACTTT	CATSRDTGADSPLHF
TRBV4-1	TRBJ1-5	NA	TRBD1	TGCGCCAGCAGCCAAGATCCCCCGGGACAGGGGTTTATCAATCAGCCCCAGCATTTT	CASSQDPPGQGFINQPQHF
TRBV28	TRBJ1-3	NA	NA	TGTGCCAGCAGTTTCGGCGGAGTAAACACCATATATTTT	CASSFGGVNTIYF
TRBV2	TRBJ1-1	NA	NA	TGTGCCAGCAGTCCACCCGGGTCGAACACTGAAGCTTTCTTT	CASSPPGSNTEAFF
TRBV5-1	TRBJ1-2	NA	NA	TGCGCCAGCAGTCGTCTGGGCTTCCTTGGCTACACCTTC	CASSRLGFLGYTF
TRBV11-2	TRBJ1-3	NA	NA	TGTGCCAGCAGCTTCAGGAGGAGCTCTGGAAACACCATATATTTT	CASSFRRSSGNTIYF
TRBV9	TRBJ2-2	NA	NA	TGTGCCAGCAGCCCCCCCAAGAACACCGGGGAGCTGTTTTTT	CASSPPKNTGELFF
TRBV24-1	TRBJ2-1	NA	NA	TGTGCCACCAGTGATTGGTCAGGGTCTCTCAATGAGCAGTTCTTC	CATSDWSGSLNEQFF
TRBV6-2/TRBV6-3	TRBJ2-7	NA	NA	TGTGCCAGCAGTTACGAGGTGAGGGTCGAGCAGTACTTC	CASSYEVRVEQYF
TRBV5-4	TRBJ2-7	NA	NA	TGTGCCAGCAGCTTGCAGGGGCCGTACGAGCAGTACTTC	CASSLQGPYEQYF
TRBV28	TRBJ1-5	NA	TRBD1	TGTGCCAGCAGTGACCAGGGGGCTGGCAATCAGCCCCAGCATTTT	CASSDQGAGNQPQHF
TRBV7-2	TRBJ1-3	NA	NA	TGTGCCAGCAGCCTCTGGACATCATCTGGAAACACCATATATTTT	CASSLWTSSGNTIYF
TRBV15	TRBJ2-1	NA	TRBD2	TGTGCCACCAGCAGAGATCGGGGGGCCTACAATGAGCAGTTCTTC	CATSRDRGAYNEQFF
TRBV11-2	TRBJ1-6	NA	NA	TGTGCCAGCAGCCCAGGGCCCTATAATTCACCCCTCCACTTT	CASSPGPYNSPLHF
TRBV9	TRBJ1-1	NA	NA	TGTGCCAGCAGCGCAAGAAGGGGAAGCACTGAAGCTTTCTTT	CASSARRGSTEAFF
TRBV2	TRBJ2-5	NA	NA	TGTGCCAGCAGTGGAGGGTTAGGGGAGACCCAGTACTTC	CASSGGLGETQYF
TRBV19	TRBJ2-5	NA	NA	TGTGCCACCCCTCTCCGGGGAACCCAAGAGACCCAGTACTTC	CATPLRGTQETQYF
TRBV4-3	TRBJ1-2	NA	TRBD1	TGCGCCAGCAGCCACCTGGACAGGGAAAGAAACGGCTACACCTTC	CASSHLDRERNGYTF
TRBV6-5	TRBJ1-1	NA	NA	TGTGCCAGCAGTTACGTCCTACAGGGTCGGGACACTGAAGCTTTCTTT	CASSYVLQGRDTEAFF